Following are 5 T cell receptor beta chains from one sample sequenced in a study of tumor-infiltrating lymphocytes in primary liver carcinoma. The input was approximately 500 ng total RNA; TCR beta cDNA was made from it with a constant-region primer. Nested multiplex PCR, run for three rounds with slightly modified ARM-PCR, yielded TCR beta libraries. For roughly 10 cycles apiece, the opening two PCR rounds ran with TRBV1-TRBV30 forward primers and a C-beta reverse primer. TCRdb recomputed calls from the multiplex PCR reads with MiXCR, one row per CDR3 protein. The data contain about 97,000 distinct CDR3 sequences, under 70% of them singletons. Each 20-30 mg portion of unsorted bulk tissue served as the source for co-extraction of RNA and DNA. Sequenced: liver tumor tissue from sampling region 2. The subset was: tumor region T2, inferior pole. The source is a woman aged 55-69 years with primary liver carcinoma and hepatitis B virus infection.

The chain carries TRBV9 and TRBJ1-1; perhaps TRBD1 as D (6 bases). The ends were cut back, 0 bases at V and 6 bases at J, with 12 bases in the middle. CDR3 length: 14 residues. Germline lookup yields CDR1 SGDLS and CDR2 YYNGEE. The CDR3 sequence: CASSVAPGQPEAFF. CDR3 in DNA: TGTGCCAGCAGCGTAGCTCCCGGACAGCCTGAAGCTTTCTTT.

This clonotype has a count of ten or more. V gene TRBV6-5 combines with J gene TRBJ1-2, with 8 bases identical to TRBD1. This CDR3 comprises 17 residues. The V gene end was trimmed by 5 bases and the J gene end by 0 bases; junction bases not matched to a gene: 11. Looked up from germline, CDR1 is MNHEY and CDR2 is SVGAGI. Here the CDR3 DNA reads TGTGCCAGCAGTACTTCCTACAGGGGGACCCCTAACTATGGCTACACCTTC. Its protein product is CASSTSYRGTPNYGYTF.

This clonotype has just a few counts. V is TRBV20-1 and J is TRBJ2-3; no definite D call. The CDR3 totals 16 residues. V shed 3 bases and J shed 3 bases, with 19 bases lying between them. Germline CDR1 and CDR2: DFQATT and SNEGSKA (reference sequence). The CDR3 loop is CSASRALGIRTDTQYF. The DNA of the CDR3 is TGCAGTGCTAGTCGCGCCCTAGGAATCCGTACAGATACGCAGTATTTT.

In regard to this clonotype: An end of the junction differs from the germline gene, which may be a read error. The J gene is TRBJ2-1, the V gene TRBV11-2, with D unclear. Germline values: CDR1 SGHAT, CDR2 FQNNGV. The CDR3 runs 15 residues. Here the CDR3 reads CASSLERGNIGEQFF. As DNA, the CDR3 is TGTGCCAGCAGCTTAGAGAGAGGAAATATCGGTGAGCAATTCTTC.

On this clonotype itself: A junction boundary mismatches the germline segment, possibly from a read error. The chain links TRBV28 to TRBJ2-3; TRBD1 agrees at 7 bases. Germline assignment: CDR1 MDHEN and CDR2 SYDVKM. CDR3 length: 14 residues. The CDR3 spells CPSGRTGDTDTQYF. The CDR3 nucleotides are TGCCCCAGCGGACGGACAGGAGACACAGATACGCAGTATTTT.